In its sample, the clone carrying this T cell receptor (beta chain) was seen many times. Its antigen is unidentified. This record belongs to a study of tumor and adjacent non-tumor tissue in lung cancer. Study information: There were around 11 adenocarcinoma, a couple of squamous cell carcinoma and 1 small cell lung cancer cases. Samples averaged roughly 4 million productive TCRbeta reads each. General study results and limits: Top 100 clones took a larger repertoire share in normal lung.

The template was RNA from unsorted bulk tissue. Chemotherapy-naive patients with new lung cancer underwent thoracic surgery in China, August–late 2014. A modified ARM-PCR protocol with three rounds of nested PCR amplified TCRbeta. MiXCR, applied by TCRdb to the multiplex PCR reads, yields one record per CDR3 protein. The table lists about 82,000 distinct CDR3 sequences, more than 60% of them singletons. The germline V gene encodes CDR1 WNHNN and CDR2 SYGVQD (reference sequence). The ends lost 6 bases at V and 5 bases at J; junction bases unmatched: 12. The CDR3 runs to 15 residues. The receptor was isolated from a woman between 50 and 59 years old with non-small cell lung cancer. The J gene is TRBJ2-7, the V gene TRBV10-1; 8 bases agree with TRBD1. Sequenced: lung tumor tissue. The CDR3 sequence is CASSDNRDRTNEQYF. The CDR3 DNA follows: TGCGCCAGCAGCGATAACCGGGACAGGACCAACGAGCAGTACTTC.